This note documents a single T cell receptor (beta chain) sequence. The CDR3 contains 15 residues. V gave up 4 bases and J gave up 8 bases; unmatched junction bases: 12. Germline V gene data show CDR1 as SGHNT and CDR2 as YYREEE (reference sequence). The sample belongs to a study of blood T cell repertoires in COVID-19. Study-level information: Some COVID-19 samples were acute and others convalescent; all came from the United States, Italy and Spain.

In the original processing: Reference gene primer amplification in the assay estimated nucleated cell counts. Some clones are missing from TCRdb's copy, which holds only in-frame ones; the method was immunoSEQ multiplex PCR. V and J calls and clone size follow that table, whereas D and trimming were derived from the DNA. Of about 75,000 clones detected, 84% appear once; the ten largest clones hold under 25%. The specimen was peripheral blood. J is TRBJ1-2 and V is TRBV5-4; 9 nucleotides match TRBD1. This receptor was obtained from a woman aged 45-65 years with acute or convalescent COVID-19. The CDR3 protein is CASSDETGGIGGYTF. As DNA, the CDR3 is TGTGCCAGCAGCGATGAGACAGGGGGGATTGGCGGCTACACCTTC.